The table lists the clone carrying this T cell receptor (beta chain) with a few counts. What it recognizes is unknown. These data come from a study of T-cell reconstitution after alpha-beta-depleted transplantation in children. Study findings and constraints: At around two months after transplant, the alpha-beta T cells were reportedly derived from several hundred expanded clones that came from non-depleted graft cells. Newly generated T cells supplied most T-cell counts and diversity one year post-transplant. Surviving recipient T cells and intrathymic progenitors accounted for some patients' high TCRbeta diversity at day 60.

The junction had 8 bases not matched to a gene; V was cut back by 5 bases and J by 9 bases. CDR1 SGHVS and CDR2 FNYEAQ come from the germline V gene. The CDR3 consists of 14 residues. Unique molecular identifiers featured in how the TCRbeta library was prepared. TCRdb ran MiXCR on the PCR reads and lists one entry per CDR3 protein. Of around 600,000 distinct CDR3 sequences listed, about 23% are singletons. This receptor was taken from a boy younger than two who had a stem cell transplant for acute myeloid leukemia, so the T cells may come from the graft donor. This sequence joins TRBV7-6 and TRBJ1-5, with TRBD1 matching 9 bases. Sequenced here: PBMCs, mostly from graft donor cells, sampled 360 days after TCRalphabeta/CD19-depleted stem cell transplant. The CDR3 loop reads CASSPQQGARPQHF. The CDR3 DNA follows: TGTGCCAGCAGCCCTCAACAGGGGGCGAGGCCCCAGCATTTT.